A single sample is the source of the 26 T cell receptor beta chains below, sequenced in a study of blood T cell repertoires in COVID-19. Sequencing used immunoSEQ multiplex PCR; TCRdb keeps in-frame clones, though not all of them. The sample lists about 58,000 clones, around 85% occurring once. Sequenced material: peripheral blood. The receptors were sampled from an older woman with active COVID-19.

The chain carries TRBV19 and TRBJ1-2; no clear D. This CDR3 spans 14 amino acids. V gave up 3 bases and J gave up 4 bases, with 12 bases separating them. Germline V gene data show CDR1 as LNHDA and CDR2 as SQIVND (reference sequence). CDR3 DNA sequence: TGTGCCAGTAGTATCCGCCCTAATGCCTATGGCTACACCTTC. Protein: CASSIRPNAYGYTF.

This clone was counted only a few times. V is TRBV19 and J is TRBJ2-3, with D hard to call. CDR1 and CDR2 from the germline V gene are LNHDA and SQIVND (reference sequence). The CDR3 runs to 13 residues. V lost 8 bases, J lost 5 bases, and 14 bases lay in between. In nucleotides, the CDR3 is TGTGCCAGTCGGCGGAGTGGTGGAGATACGCAGTATTTT. Translation: CASRRSGGDTQYF.

The V and J genes are TRBV28 and TRBJ1-2, with D hard to call. V lost 7 bases and J lost 4, with 13 bases in between. The CDR3 loop spans 13 amino acids. The V gene's germline CDR1 is MDHEN and CDR2 SYDVKM. The DNA for the CDR3 is TGTGCCAGCACCGTACTGTCTTCCTATGGCTACACCTTC. This encodes CASTVLSSYGYTF.

The V gene is TRBV5-1, the J gene TRBJ2-5, with D uncertain. Per germline, CDR1 SGHRS and CDR2 YFSETQ. V gave up 0 bases and J gave up 2 bases, with 5 bases separating them. The CDR3 runs 13 residues. The CDR3 sequence is CASSLARQETQYF. The CDR3 DNA reads as TGCGCCAGCAGCTTGGCCAGACAAGAGACCCAGTACTTC. Drawing the rest from reference TRBV5-1 and TRBJ2-5, the complete variable domain is KAGVTQTPRYLIKTRGQQVTLSCSPISGHRSVSWYQQTPGQGLQFLFEYFSETQRNKGNFPGRFSGRQFSNSRSEMNVSTLELGDSALYLCASSLARQETQYFGPGTRLLVL.

This chain connects TRBV3-1 (or the pseudogene TRBV3-2) to TRBJ2-4, with 8 bases fitting TRBD2. V shed 2 bases, J shed 1 base, and the junction held 4 bases outside the gene matches. CDR1 is LGHDT, CDR2 YNNKEL, per germline (reference sequence). CDR3 length equals 16 residues. The CDR3 DNA reads as TGTGCCAGCAGCCAACGGACGGGAGGGGCCAAAAACATTCAGTACTTC. This translates into CASSQRTGGAKNIQYF.

This chain links TRBV5-1 with TRBJ1-1, with 9 bases aligning to TRBD1. The CDR3 length is 14 residues. Germline CDR1 is SGHRS and CDR2 is YFSETQ. Trimming removed 3 bases from V and 2 bases from J; junction bases left unmatched: 2. The CDR3 nucleotides read TGCGCCAGCAGCTGGGACAGGGCCAACACTGAAGCTTTCTTT. Translating it yields CASSWDRANTEAFF.

The chain combines TRBV14 with TRBJ1-1; TRBD1 agrees at 7 bases. Trimming cost V 3 bases and J 1 base; bases outside gene matches: 8. Germline V gene data show CDR1 as SGHDN and CDR2 as FVKESK. The CDR3 has 16 amino acids. The CDR3 nucleotides are TGTGCCAGCAGCCATAAGTCGTGGACAGGGAACACTGAAGCTTTCTTT. Translated: CASSHKSWTGNTEAFF.

This chain connects TRBV11-3 to TRBJ2-1; 9 bases are shared with TRBD1. The V gene's germline CDR1 is SGHNT and CDR2 YENEEA. The ends lost 5 bases at V and 4 bases at J; junction bases unmatched: 3. The CDR3 extends over 14 amino acids. In DNA form, the CDR3 reads TGTGCCAGCAGCCCAGGACAGGGGTACAATGAGCAGTTCTTC. Amino acid sequence: CASSPGQGYNEQFF. The full variable domain, with the rest looked up from reference TRBV11-3 and TRBJ2-1, is EAGVVQSPRYKIIEKKQPVAFWCNPISGHNTLYWYLQNLGQGPELLIRYENEEAVDDSQLPKDRFSAERLKGVDSTLKIQPAELGDSAVYLCASSPGQGYNEQFFGPGTRLTVL.

The chain joins TRBV19 to TRBJ2-1; 9 bases agree with TRBD2. Trimming took 3 bases from V and 8 from J; bases not matched to a gene: 5. The CDR3 runs 14 residues. Germline V CDR1 and CDR2: LNHDA, SQIVND (reference sequence). Here the CDR3 DNA reads TGTGCCAGTAGTATCCGTCTAGCGGGGCATGAGCAGTTCTTC. Its translation is CASSIRLAGHEQFF.

The chain uses TRBV29-1 and TRBJ2-1; possibly TRBD1 for D (6 bases). Germline-derived CDR1 and CDR2 are SQVTM and ANQGSEA. Trimming pared 3 bases from V and 8 bases from J, leaving 14 bases between. The CDR3 has 13 amino acids. The CDR3 is CSVESGPGDEQFF. The CDR3 DNA follows: TGCAGCGTTGAGAGTGGACCAGGGGATGAGCAGTTCTTC.

This chain's CDR3 is CSGAGTANNEQFF. CDR3 bases: TGCAGCGGCGCCGGGACAGCTAACAATGAGCAGTTCTTC. The rearrangement joins TRBV29-1 to TRBJ2-1, with 7 nucleotides matching TRBD1. The V segment lost 7 bases and the J segment 5 bases; nucleotides outside the gene matches: 8. The CDR3 contains 13 residues. Germline CDR1 SQVTM, CDR2 ANQGSEA.

This clone was observed a handful of times. J is TRBJ1-1 and V is TRBV28, with D maybe TRBD1 (6 bases). The ends were cut back, 10 bases at V and 0 bases at J, with 9 bases in the middle. The germline gives CDR1 MDHEN, CDR2 SYDVKM. The length of the CDR3 is 12 residues. CDR3 region: CATTGLNTEAFF. CDR3 in DNA: TGTGCCACCACAGGGTTGAACACTGAAGCTTTCTTT.

This clone has a single count. The rearrangement uses TRBV24-1 and TRBJ2-1; 8 bases are a match to TRBD2. The germline gives CDR1 KGHDR, CDR2 SFDVKD. The CDR3 is 16 amino acids. J gave up 3 bases and V 5 bases, and 8 bases lay outside the gene matches. Written as DNA, the CDR3 is TGTGCCACCAGTGTCCAGCGGGAGTCGAGCTACAATGAGCAGTTCTTC. Translating it yields CATSVQRESSYNEQFF.

The V gene is TRBV4-1, the J gene TRBJ2-2; TRBD2 aligns across 7 bases. The CDR3 is made up of 16 amino acids. V lost 3 bases, J lost 1 base, and 5 bases stayed unmatched. Per the germline V gene, CDR1 is MGHRA and CDR2 is YSYEKL. CDR3: CASSHGLAENTGELFF. The CDR3 DNA reads as TGCGCCAGCAGCCACGGGCTAGCGGAGAACACCGGGGAGCTGTTTTTT.

This chain uses TRBV28 with TRBJ2-3; D remains ambiguous. CDR3 length: 11 amino acids. In germline, CDR1 is MDHEN, CDR2 SYDVKM. V lost 7 bases and J lost 5, with 7 bases in between. In DNA, the CDR3 is TGTGCCAGCACGGCTAGAGATACGCAGTATTTT. Protein: CASTARDTQYF.

The chain employs TRBV7-3 and TRBJ2-1; D gene ambiguous. This CDR3 has 15 amino acids. Per germline, CDR1 SGHTA and CDR2 FQGTGA. The V end was cut by 1 base, the J end by 2 bases, with 9 bases between. The CDR3 coding sequence is TGTGCCAGCAGCTTAAGGGCAGGTCCCTACAATGAGCAGTTCTTC. Its protein is CASSLRAGPYNEQFF.

The rearrangement links TRBV4-2 to TRBJ1-6, with 9 bases aligning to TRBD1. The junction had 6 bases not matched to a gene; V was cut back by 3 bases and J by 9 bases. The CDR3 has 15 residues. CDR1 and CDR2 from the germline V gene are LGHNA and YNFKEQ. CDR3 region: CASSQLTGGVSPLHF. The DNA for the CDR3 is TGTGCCAGCAGCCAGCTGACAGGGGGAGTTTCACCCCTCCACTTT.

This clone came up a few times. The chain joins TRBV9 to TRBJ2-5; the match to TRBD2 covers 8 bases. V shed 2 bases and J 5 bases; nucleotides not matched to a gene: 5. Germline lookup yields CDR1 SGDLS and CDR2 YYNGEE. This CDR3 is 14 amino acids long. Here the CDR3 reads CASSVSGGPETQYF. In nucleotides, the CDR3 is TGTGCCAGCAGCGTTTCGGGAGGGCCTGAGACCCAGTACTTC.

The chain couples TRBV3-1 (or the pseudogene TRBV3-2) to TRBJ2-1; the match to TRBD1 covers 9 bases. Germline V CDR1 and CDR2: LGHDT, YNNKEL (reference sequence). With V trimmed by 7 bases and J by 6 bases, 7 bases remained unmatched. This CDR3 region has 14 residues. The CDR3 DNA sequence: TGTGCCAGCACACGGGACAGGGTTGGCAATGAGCAGTTCTTC. It encodes CASTRDRVGNEQFF.

This chain's CDR3 is CASSRTSGGETQYF. As DNA, the CDR3 is TGTGCCAGCAGCCGGACTAGCGGGGGAGAGACCCAGTACTTC. This chain links TRBV7-2 with TRBJ2-5; TRBD2 matches at 13 bases. V shed 5 bases and J 4 bases; nucleotides not matched to a gene: 1. The CDR3 spans 14 residues. Germline CDR1 reads SGHTA; CDR2 reads FQGNSA.

This chain joins TRBV20-1 and TRBJ2-7; D perhaps matches TRBD2 (5 bases). Trimming stripped 5 bases from V and 3 bases from J, with 8 bases between. Germline CDR1 reads DFQATT; CDR2 reads SNEGSKA (reference sequence). CDR3 size: 11 residues. CDR3 nucleotides: TGCAGTGCTCGGAGCGGCTACGAGCAGTACTTC. This gives the protein CSARSGYEQYF.

The chain combines TRBV7-9 with TRBJ1-4; TRBD1 might be the D (6 bases). CDR3 length: 15 amino acids. The V end was cut by 5 bases, the J end by 4 bases, with 14 bases between. CDR1 and CDR2 from the germline V gene are SEHNR and FQNEAQ (reference sequence). The CDR3 region is CASSQGDRSNEKLFF. The CDR3 DNA sequence: TGTGCCAGCAGCCAGGGTGACAGGAGTAATGAAAAACTGTTTTTT. The complete variable domain, with remaining parts taken from reference TRBV7-9 and TRBJ1-4, reads DTGVSQNPRHKITKRGQNVTFRCDPISEHNRLYWYRQTLGQGPEFLTYFQNEAQLEKSRLLSDRFSAERPKGSFSTLEIQRTEQGDSAMYLCASSQGDRSNEKLFFGSGTQLSVL.

J is TRBJ2-7 and V is TRBV7-8, with D perhaps TRBD2 (6 bases). The CDR3 runs 16 residues. V dropped 4 bases and J dropped 2 bases, with 18 bases sitting between them. The V gene's germline CDR1 is SGHVS and CDR2 FQNEAQ. CDR3 nucleotide sequence: TGTGCCAGCAGCTCCGTTTCGGGAGCTATACCCTACGAGCAGTACTTC. Protein: CASSSVSGAIPYEQYF.

The genes are TRBV28 and TRBJ2-1; 12 nucleotides agree with TRBD2. The CDR3 contains 17 residues. Germline loops: CDR1 MDHEN, CDR2 SYDVKM. After removal of 4 bases from V and 10 bases from J, the junction contained 14 bases not matched to a gene. CDR3 amino acids: CASSSGISGTSGSEQFF. The CDR3 DNA reads TGTGCCAGCAGTTCCGGAATCTCCGGGACTAGCGGGTCCGAGCAGTTCTTC.

A single count supports this clone. V and J are TRBV15 and TRBJ2-5; D is uncertain. There are 13 residues in the CDR3. V lost 2 bases and J 2 bases, leaving 6 bases between the germline ends. Germline loops: CDR1 LNHNV, CDR2 YYDKDF (reference sequence). DNA of the CDR3: TGTGCCACCAGCAGACAGGCTCAAGAGACCCAGTACTTC. It codes for CATSRQAQETQYF.

This chain uses TRBV4-1 with TRBJ2-3; D is unresolved. The germline CDR1 and CDR2 sequences are MGHRA and YSYEKL. Trimming pared 2 bases from V and 1 base from J, leaving 4 bases between. The CDR3 totals 13 residues. CDR3 bases: TGCGCCAGCAGCCAAACGGGCACAGATACGCAGTATTTT. Translated: CASSQTGTDTQYF.